This TCR beta chain was documented in a study of shared T cell receptors in the human thymus. Trimming left V 7 bases short and J 7 bases short, with 16 bases between. From germline, CDR1 is MNHNS and CDR2 SASEGT. The CDR3 runs to 13 residues. Clones were read by immunoSEQ multiplex PCR, and TCRdb kept only the in-frame ones, dropping some. The repertoire has around 730,000 clones, roughly 85% of them found once; the top ten carry 0.0095% to 0.013%. This sample also belongs to another study, concerning human thymus T cells. This second study says: The people who donated were healthy Finnish babies having corrective surgery for congenital heart defects. Thymic material originated from resections removed in the course of corrective heart surgery. Repertoires from thymus and blood appeared to show biased V and J gene usage. In unrelated individuals, thymic repertoires overlapped highly, according to related research.

The sequenced sample was thymocytes. The clonotype comes from a girl under three years old with a congenital heart defect. V is TRBV6-1 and J is TRBJ1-2; D might be TRBD1 (5 bases). CDR3 in amino acids: CASNHGRAFGYTF. The CDR3 region has the DNA TGTGCCAGCAACCACGGCAGGGCCTTTGGCTACACCTTC.